The present TCR beta chain was sequenced within a study of CD8+CD57+ T cells in acquired aplastic anemia. Study findings and constraints: No significant patient-versus-control difference appeared in CD8+ Simpson's diversity.

Points on this clonotype: The antigen is unknown.

CDR3 size: 13 residues. V lost 5 bases, J lost 2 bases, and 10 bases lay in between. The germline V gene has CDR1 LNHNV and CDR2 YYDKDF (reference sequence). Template material for TCR beta VDJ and CDR3 profiling consisted of genomic DNA. Via MiXCR, TCRdb re-called the reads, giving one row per CDR3 protein. The sample carries some 180,000 distinct CDR3 sequences, 40% to 50% recorded once. J is TRBJ2-7 and V is TRBV15; no reliable D call. The receptor comes from a human donor in good health. Material: sorted CD4+, CD8+, or CD8+CD57+ T cells (not recorded which) from PBMCs. The CDR3 DNA sequence: TGTGCCACCAGCCTCAGTGCGACCTACGAGCAGTACTTC. Its translation: CATSLSATYEQYF.